The 30 T cell receptor beta chains listed next were all sequenced from one sample in a study of T-cell reconstitution after alpha-beta-depleted transplantation in children. Researchers prepared the TCRbeta library using unique molecular identifiers, the study reports. TCRdb reprocessed the PCR reads via MiXCR and lists one record per CDR3 protein. The sample comprises hundreds of thousands of distinct CDR3 sequences, about a sixth of which are singletons, and 35% to 50% rests with the top ten. This specimen was PBMCs, mostly from graft donor cells, taken 360 days after TCRalphabeta/CD19-depleted stem cell transplant. These receptor sequences come from a male patient under 10 years old who had a stem cell transplant for acute lymphoblastic leukemia, so the T cells may come from the graft donor.

A few counts support this clonotype. This chain connects TRBV12-3 or TRBV12-4 to TRBJ2-6; D is perhaps TRBD2 (5 bases). This CDR3 contains 15 residues. V gave up 4 bases and J gave up 8 bases, with 15 bases separating them. For the CDR3, the DNA is TGTGCCAGCAGTTGGACCTTTTCGGGAACCAACGTCCTGACTTTC. Translation: CASSWTFSGTNVLTF.

This clonotype occurred a few times. V and J are TRBV5-1 and TRBJ1-1, with 8 positions matching TRBD1. V lost 4 bases, J lost 5 bases, and 7 bases stayed unmatched. This CDR3 region has 14 residues. CDR1 is SGHRS and CDR2 is YFSETQ in the germline V gene. CDR3 DNA sequence: TGCGCCAGCAGCCCAGGGGGCGCGCGGACTGAAGCTTTCTTT. Translating gives CASSPGGARTEAFF.

The J gene is TRBJ2-1, the V gene TRBV2; 9 bases line up with TRBD1. With V trimmed by 5 bases and J by 0 bases, 5 bases remained unmatched. CDR1 SNHLY and CDR2 FYNNEI come from the germline V gene. The CDR3 is 16 amino acids. The CDR3 sequence: CASSPGTGRSYNEQFF. The DNA of the CDR3 is TGTGCCAGCAGTCCCGGGACAGGGCGCTCCTACAATGAGCAGTTCTTC.

This clonotype has a count of ten or more. The chain recombines TRBV4-3 with TRBJ2-5; D is unresolved. Trimming took off 1 base at V and 4 bases at J, with 13 bases between the two ends. The CDR3 extends over 15 amino acids. CDR1 and CDR2 (germline): LGHNA, YSLEER. CDR3 DNA: TGCGCCAGCAGCCAAGTCCTTGGAAGAGGAGAGACCCAGTACTTC. Protein product: CASSQVLGRGETQYF.

This clonotype was picked up a small number of times. The V call is TRBV10-2, the J call TRBJ2-6; D ambiguous. Germline lookup yields CDR1 WSHSY and CDR2 SAAADI. The ends were cut back, 4 bases at V and 0 bases at J, with 4 bases in the middle. This CDR3 spans 14 amino acids. Here the CDR3 reads CASSGDSGANVLTF. CDR3 nucleotides: TGCGCCAGCAGTGGAGACTCTGGGGCCAACGTCCTGACTTTC.

This clonotype was picked up a small number of times. The chain is built from TRBV12-3 or TRBV12-4 and TRBJ1-3; 7 bases match TRBD1. CDR3 length equals 15 residues. The V and J ends lost 8 bases and 0 bases, in that order; junction bases with no gene match: 7. In DNA form, the CDR3 reads TGTGCCAGCCCTCGGCAGGGGGACTCTGGAAACACCATATATTTT. As protein: CASPRQGDSGNTIYF.

This clonotype was seen many times. V usage is TRBV5-1 and J usage is TRBJ1-1; TRBD1 is a possible D gene (5 bases). The germline V gene encodes CDR1 SGHRS and CDR2 YFSETQ. The CDR3 consists of 15 residues. Deletions cut 3 bases from V and 1 base from J, with 13 bases between. The CDR3 reads CASSWGPQENTEAFF. In DNA form, the CDR3 reads TGCGCCAGCAGCTGGGGCCCACAGGAGAACACTGAAGCTTTCTTT.

This clonotype has a handful of counts. The chain links TRBV5-1 to TRBJ2-5; D call uncertain. Trimming cost V 2 bases and J 3 bases, with 8 bases left between them. The V gene's germline CDR1 is SGHRS and CDR2 YFSETQ. The CDR3 loop spans 13 amino acids. The CDR3 spells CASSFHEEETQYF. The CDR3 DNA is TGCGCCAGCAGCTTTCATGAAGAAGAGACCCAGTACTTC.

The V gene is TRBV5-6, the J gene TRBJ2-2; D assignment may be TRBD1 or TRBD2 (5 bases each). Germline V gives CDR1 SGHDT, CDR2 YYEEEE. The V end was cut by 4 bases, the J end by 4 bases, with 17 bases between. This CDR3 spans 16 amino acids. CDR3 region: CASSQPGLGGTGELFF. CDR3 nucleotides: TGTGCCAGCAGCCAACCGGGGCTGGGCGGCACCGGGGAGCTGTTTTTT.

The V and J genes are TRBV6-2 or TRBV6-3 and TRBJ2-1; 13 positions agree with TRBD2. J was trimmed by 4 bases and V by 5 bases; bases with no gene match: 11. Germline V gives CDR1 MNHEY, CDR2 SVGEGT. The CDR3 runs to 18 residues. The CDR3 protein is CASSPGATSGRVYNEQFF. The CDR3 nucleotides read TGTGCCAGCAGTCCCGGGGCTACTAGCGGGAGGGTTTACAATGAGCAGTTCTTC.

This clonotype occurred a few times. The chain combines TRBV6-2 or TRBV6-3 with TRBJ2-3, with D perhaps being TRBD1 or TRBD2 (5 bases each). Germline lookup yields CDR1 MNHEY and CDR2 SVGEGT. This CDR3 has 14 amino acids. V was cut by 5 bases and J by 3 bases, with 12 bases left in between. DNA for the CDR3: TGTGCCAGCAGTCCGGGACGGCCGACAGATACGCAGTATTTT. Amino acid sequence: CASSPGRPTDTQYF.

Ten or more counts support this clonotype. One end of the junction is discordant with germline, which a read error may explain. The genes are TRBV5-1 and TRBJ2-7, with 12 bases lining up with TRBD2. The CDR3 is 14 amino acids. CDR1 is SGHRS and CDR2 is YFSETQ in the germline V gene. Written as DNA, the CDR3 is TGTGCCAGCAGTTTGACTAGCGGGAGCTACGAGCAGTACTTC. The encoded protein is CASSLTSGSYEQYF. The variable domain in full, with the rest retrieved from reference TRBV5-1 and TRBJ2-7, is KAGVTQTPRYLIKTRGQQVTLSCSPISGHRSVSWYQQTPGQGLQFLFEYFSETQRNKGNFPGRFSGRQFSNSRSEMNVSTLELGDSALYLCASSLTSGSYEQYFGPGTRLTVT.

This clonotype was seen a few times. The V gene is TRBV6-2 or TRBV6-3, the J gene TRBJ2-1; tentative D call: TRBD2 (6 bases). Trimming took 1 base from V and 6 from J, leaving 16 bases between them. Looked up from germline, CDR1 is MNHEY and CDR2 is SVGEGT. This CDR3 contains 16 residues. This CDR3 is CASSYWGYQGLNEQFF. The DNA for the CDR3 is TGTGCCAGCAGTTACTGGGGGTACCAGGGACTCAATGAGCAGTTCTTC.

The CDR3 sequence: CASSIGTDNQPQHF. In nucleotides, the CDR3 is TGCGCCAGCAGCATAGGGACAGACAATCAGCCCCAGCATTTT. V usage is TRBV5-1 and J usage is TRBJ1-5; 7 bases match TRBD1. V lost 4 bases and J lost 3; bases outside the gene matches: 4. The CDR3 covers 14 residues. CDR1 and CDR2 (germline): SGHRS, YFSETQ.

V is TRBV4-2 and J is TRBJ2-7; the match to TRBD1 covers 7 bases. Germline V gives CDR1 LGHNA, CDR2 YNFKEQ. This CDR3 is built from 19 residues. V lost 0 bases, J lost 0 bases, and 14 bases stayed unmatched. The CDR3 is CASSQDPGQILWGSYEQYF. CDR3 coding DNA: TGTGCCAGCAGCCAAGATCCGGGACAGATTCTCTGGGGCTCCTACGAGCAGTACTTC.

This clonotype was seen only a few times. The chain couples TRBV4-3 to TRBJ2-1, with TRBD2 matching 7 bases. The V gene end was trimmed by 4 bases and the J gene end by 3 bases; junction bases not matched to a gene: 3. The V gene's germline CDR1 is LGHNA and CDR2 YSLEER. The CDR3 loop spans 14 amino acids. The CDR3 spells CASSPSGFYNEQFF. CDR3 in DNA: TGCGCCAGCAGCCCTAGCGGATTCTACAATGAGCAGTTCTTC.

This clonotype was observed a handful of times. The V gene is TRBV25-1, the J gene TRBJ2-5; TRBD2 is a possible D gene (5 bases). Germline V gene sequence: CDR1 MGHDK, CDR2 SYGVNS. Trimming took 6 bases from V and 5 from J, leaving 10 bases between them. This CDR3 has 12 amino acids. In nucleotides, the CDR3 is TGTGCCAGCAGCCATGCGGGCGAGACCCAGTACTTC. Encoded protein: CASSHAGETQYF.

This clonotype was counted a few times. The rearrangement joins TRBV20-1 to TRBJ2-7; D not certain. CDR1 is DFQATT and CDR2 is SNEGSKA in the germline V gene (reference sequence). Trimming cost V 2 bases and J 0 bases, with 23 bases left between them. The CDR3 spans 18 residues. The CDR3 DNA reads TGCAGTGCTAGACCCTCTCTCTACCAGCTCGTAATCTCCTACGAGCAGTACTTC. The encoded protein is CSARPSLYQLVISYEQYF.

This clonotype was picked up a small number of times. The V and J genes are TRBV12-3 or TRBV12-4 and TRBJ2-7; D may be TRBD2 (5 bases). This CDR3 has 15 residues. V was trimmed by 3 bases and J by 3 bases, leaving 15 bases between them. CDR3 nucleotide sequence: TGTGCCAGCAGTTTTGGGGAAGGACTCATCTACGAGCAGTACTTC. This sequence encodes CASSFGEGLIYEQYF.

This sequence joins TRBV3-1 and TRBJ2-5; D is ambiguous. Trimming removed 2 bases from V and 3 bases from J, with 7 bases in between. The germline CDR1 and CDR2 sequences are LGHDT and YNNKEL (reference sequence). The CDR3 consists of 13 residues. The CDR3 is CASSQTAEETQYF. As DNA, the CDR3 is TGTGCCAGCAGCCAAACCGCCGAAGAGACCCAGTACTTC.

The V and J genes are TRBV4-3 and TRBJ2-1; a possible D gene is TRBD1 (6 bases). With 1 base removed from V and 3 bases from J, the gap between germline ends came to 10 bases. The CDR3 length is 15 residues. The V gene's germline CDR1 is LGHNA and CDR2 YSLEER. This CDR3 reads CASSQARGHYNEQFF. The CDR3, as DNA: TGCGCCAGCAGCCAAGCCAGGGGCCACTACAATGAGCAGTTCTTC.

This clonotype was observed at least ten times. The chain couples TRBV12-3 or TRBV12-4 to TRBJ2-1; 11 nucleotides line up with TRBD2. V lost 7 bases to trimming and J lost 5 bases; unmatched junction nucleotides: 7. CDR3 length: 15 amino acids. CDR3 sequence reads: CASNLLAGVDNEQFF. As DNA, the CDR3 is TGTGCCAGCAATCTACTAGCGGGAGTAGACAATGAGCAGTTCTTC.

This clonotype was counted many times. The chain is built from TRBV28 and TRBJ2-1, with 11 bases matching TRBD2. Unmatched junction bases numbered 5, after V lost 7 bases and J lost 3 bases. Looked up from germline, CDR1 is MDHEN and CDR2 is SYDVKM. The CDR3 spans 15 residues. Here the CDR3 reads CASTQGLADYNEQFF. CDR3 in DNA: TGTGCCAGCACCCAGGGACTAGCGGACTACAATGAGCAGTTCTTC.

The V call is TRBV7-9, the J call TRBJ2-5; D possibly corresponds to TRBD1 (5 bases). The ends were cut back, 2 bases at V and 0 bases at J, with 10 bases in the middle. Germline CDR1 and CDR2: SEHNR and FQNEAQ (reference sequence). This CDR3 comprises 15 residues. This CDR3 is CASSLYGRDQETQYF. Here the CDR3 DNA reads TGTGCCAGCAGCTTATATGGCAGGGACCAAGAGACCCAGTACTTC. The full variable domain, completed using reference TRBV7-9 and TRBJ2-5, is DTGVSQNPRHKITKRGQNVTFRCDPISEHNRLYWYRQTLGQGPEFLTYFQNEAQLEKSRLLSDRFSAERPKGSFSTLEIQRTEQGDSAMYLCASSLYGRDQETQYFGPGTRLLVL.

In regard to this clonotype: A much larger clonotype is one base distant, so this may be a read error. The chain uses TRBV12-3 or TRBV12-4 and TRBJ2-4; D is perhaps TRBD1 (6 bases). V was cut by 6 bases and J by 1 base, with 13 bases left in between. The length of the CDR3 is 15 residues. The CDR3 region is CASSQGFVAKNIQYF. The DNA for the CDR3 is TGTGCCAGCAGCCAGGGGTTTGTGGCCAAAAACATTCAGTACTTC.

In this sample, this clonotype turned up many times. V is TRBV10-3 and J is TRBJ2-3; 10 bases map to TRBD2. With V trimmed by 10 bases and J by 0 bases, 4 bases remained unmatched. The germline CDR1 and CDR2 sequences are ENHRY and SYGVKD. There are 14 residues in the CDR3. In DNA form, the CDR3 reads TGTGCCACCTCGGGACTAGCGAGCACAGATACGCAGTATTTT. This encodes CATSGLASTDTQYF.

The chain uses TRBV4-3 and TRBJ2-1; 12 nucleotides match TRBD2. Germline CDR1 reads LGHNA; CDR2 reads YSLEER. V shed 0 bases and J 9 bases; nucleotides not matched to a gene: 3. The CDR3 is 15 amino acids. DNA of the CDR3: TGCGCCAGCAGCCAAGAACTAGCGGGAGGTAGTGAGCAGTTCTTC. It specifies CASSQELAGGSEQFF.

This clonotype was recorded at least ten times. The V gene is TRBV5-5, the J gene TRBJ2-7, with 8 positions matching TRBD1. J lost 3 bases, V lost 5 bases, and 7 bases had no gene match. Germline lookup yields CDR1 SGHKS and CDR2 YYEKEE (reference sequence). The CDR3 sequence is 14 residues long. CDR3 DNA: TGTGCCAGCAGTTCGGACAGGGCCGTCTACGAGCAGTACTTC. The encoded protein is CASSSDRAVYEQYF.

The V and J genes are TRBV5-6 and TRBJ1-4; the D gene is possibly TRBD1 (6 bases). CDR1 and CDR2 from the germline V gene are SGHDT and YYEEEE. V was clipped by 2 bases and J by 7 bases, with 18 bases between them. This CDR3 is built from 16 residues. Written as DNA, the CDR3 is TGTGCCAGCAGCTTTCATCCCAGGGGCGCTGGTGAAAAACTGTTTTTT. This sequence encodes CASSFHPRGAGEKLFF.

This clonotype turned up a few times. V usage is TRBV6-2 or TRBV6-3 and J usage is TRBJ2-5; a weak D match, TRBD1 (5 bases). The V gene lost 4 bases and the J gene lost 5 bases, with 17 bases spanning the gap. Germline CDR1 is MNHEY and CDR2 is SVGEGT. The length of the CDR3 is 15 residues. CDR3 amino acids: CASSSPKGWGETQYF. DNA of the CDR3: TGTGCCAGCAGTTCACCCAAGGGGTGGGGTGAGACCCAGTACTTC.